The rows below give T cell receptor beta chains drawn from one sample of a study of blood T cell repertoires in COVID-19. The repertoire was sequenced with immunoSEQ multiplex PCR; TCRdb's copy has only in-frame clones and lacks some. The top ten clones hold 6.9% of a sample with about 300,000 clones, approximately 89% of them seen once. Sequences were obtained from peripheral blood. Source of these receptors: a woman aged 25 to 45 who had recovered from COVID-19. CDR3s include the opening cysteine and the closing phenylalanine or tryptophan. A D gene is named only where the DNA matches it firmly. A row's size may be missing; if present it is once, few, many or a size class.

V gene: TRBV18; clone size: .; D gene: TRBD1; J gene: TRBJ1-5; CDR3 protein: CASSGQGANQPQHF; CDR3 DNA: TGTGCCAGCTCCGGACAGGGGGCAAATCAGCCCCAGCATTTT
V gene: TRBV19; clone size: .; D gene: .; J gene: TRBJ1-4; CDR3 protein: CASSRGGNEKLFF; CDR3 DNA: TGTGCCAGTAGTAGGGGGGGAAATGAAAAACTGTTTTTT
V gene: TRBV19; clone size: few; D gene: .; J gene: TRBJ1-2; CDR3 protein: CASSIGGANYGYTF; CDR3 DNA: TGTGCCAGTAGTATTGGTGGAGCTAACTATGGCTACACCTTC
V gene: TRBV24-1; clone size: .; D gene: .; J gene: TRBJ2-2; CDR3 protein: CATSDPARTDTGELFF; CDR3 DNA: TGTGCCACCAGTGACCCCGCCCGGACAGACACCGGGGAGCTGTTTTTT
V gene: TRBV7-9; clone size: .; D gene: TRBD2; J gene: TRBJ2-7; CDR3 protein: CASSLRGVPSYEQYF; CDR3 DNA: TGTGCCAGCAGCTTACGGGGGGTCCCCTCCTACGAGCAGTACTTC
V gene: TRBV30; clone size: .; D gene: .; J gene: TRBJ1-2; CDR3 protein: CAWSGLGYYGYTF; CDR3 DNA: TGTGCCTGGAGTGGACTCGGTTACTATGGCTACACCTTC
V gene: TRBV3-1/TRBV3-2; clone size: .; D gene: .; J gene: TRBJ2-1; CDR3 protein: CASSHFGEEGEQFF; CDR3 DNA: TGTGCCAGCAGCCACTTCGGGGAAGAAGGTGAGCAGTTCTTC
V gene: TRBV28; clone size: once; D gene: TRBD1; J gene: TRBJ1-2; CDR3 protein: CASSLRNRDRGPNYGYTF; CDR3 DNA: TGTGCCAGCAGTTTACGAAACCGGGACAGAGGGCCTAACTATGGCTACACCTTC
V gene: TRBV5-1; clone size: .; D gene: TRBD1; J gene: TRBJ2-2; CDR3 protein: CASRGQGAGELFF; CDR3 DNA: TGCGCCAGCAGGGGACAGGGTGCCGGGGAGCTGTTTTTT
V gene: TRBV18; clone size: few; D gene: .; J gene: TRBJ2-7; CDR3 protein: CASSPAASSYEQYF; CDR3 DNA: TGTGCCAGCTCACCCGCGGCCTCCTCCTACGAGCAGTACTTC
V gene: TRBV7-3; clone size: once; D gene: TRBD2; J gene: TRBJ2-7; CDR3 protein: CASSPTGTTYEQYF; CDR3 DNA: TGTGCCAGCAGCCCCACCGGGACTACCTACGAGCAGTACTTC
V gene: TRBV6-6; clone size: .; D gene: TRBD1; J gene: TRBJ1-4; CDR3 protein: CASSLRQGRLTNEKLFF; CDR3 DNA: TGTGCCAGCAGTCTTAGACAGGGTCGTTTAACTAATGAAAAACTGTTTTTT
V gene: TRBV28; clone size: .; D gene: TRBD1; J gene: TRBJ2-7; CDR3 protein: CATETTGVSYEQYF; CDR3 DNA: TGTGCCACGGAAACGACAGGGGTGTCCTACGAGCAGTACTTC
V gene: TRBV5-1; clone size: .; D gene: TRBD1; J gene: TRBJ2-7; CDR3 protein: CASSPGGYEQYF; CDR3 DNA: TGCGCCAGCAGCCCAGGGGGCTACGAGCAGTACTTC
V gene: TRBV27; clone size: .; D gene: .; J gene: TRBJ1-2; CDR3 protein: CASSAVLSGLNYGYTF; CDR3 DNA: TGTGCCAGCAGCGCCGTATTATCTGGACTTAACTATGGCTACACCTTC
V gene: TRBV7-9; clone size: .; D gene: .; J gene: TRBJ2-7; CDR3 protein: CASSLGGRAYEQYF; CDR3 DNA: TGTGCCTCCAGCTTAGGAGGGCGGGCCTACGAGCAGTACTTC
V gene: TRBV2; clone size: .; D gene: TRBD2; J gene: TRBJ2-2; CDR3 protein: CASSPLRGGTGELFF; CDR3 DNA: TGTGCCAGCAGTCCTTTGCGGGGGGGCACCGGGGAGCTGTTTTTT
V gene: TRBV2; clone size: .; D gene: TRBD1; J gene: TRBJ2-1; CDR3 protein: CATPGQGFNEQFF; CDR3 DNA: TGTGCCACGCCGGGACAGGGGTTTAATGAGCAGTTCTTC
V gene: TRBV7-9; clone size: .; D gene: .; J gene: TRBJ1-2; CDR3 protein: CASSLKNGAADGYTF; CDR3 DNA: TGTGCCAGCAGCTTAAAAAACGGAGCCGCCGATGGCTACACCTTC
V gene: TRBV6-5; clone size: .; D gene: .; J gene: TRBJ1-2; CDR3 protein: CASSYSGGYGYTF; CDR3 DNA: TGTGCCAGCAGTTACTCGGGAGGCTATGGCTACACCTTC
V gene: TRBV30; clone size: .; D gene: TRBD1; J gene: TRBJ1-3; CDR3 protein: CAWSFNRGLDRNTIYF; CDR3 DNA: TGTGCCTGGAGTTTCAACAGGGGGCTCGATCGAAACACCATATATTTT
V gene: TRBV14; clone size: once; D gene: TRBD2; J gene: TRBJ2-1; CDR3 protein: CASGRTSGGYNEQFF; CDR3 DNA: TGTGCCAGCGGACGAACTAGCGGGGGGTACAATGAGCAGTTCTTC
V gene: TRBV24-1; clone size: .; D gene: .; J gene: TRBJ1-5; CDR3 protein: CATSDGRVSGRRNQPQHF; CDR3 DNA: TGTGCCACCAGTGATGGTCGAGTATCAGGGAGGCGCAATCAGCCCCAGCATTTT
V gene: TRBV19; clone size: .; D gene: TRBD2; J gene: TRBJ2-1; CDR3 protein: CASSDRTSGGLSYNEQFF; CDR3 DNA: TGTGCCAGTAGCGATCGGACTAGCGGGGGCCTCTCCTACAATGAGCAGTTCTTC
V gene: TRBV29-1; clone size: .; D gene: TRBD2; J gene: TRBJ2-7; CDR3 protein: CSVESRRALLTSGSSYEQYF; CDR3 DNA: TGCAGCGTTGAAAGCAGAAGGGCCCTCCTGACTAGCGGTAGCTCCTACGAGCAGTACTTC
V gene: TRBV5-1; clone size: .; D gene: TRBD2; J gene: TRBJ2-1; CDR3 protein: CASSFGLAGASEQFF; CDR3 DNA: TGCGCCAGCAGCTTTGGACTAGCGGGGGCCTCTGAGCAGTTCTTC
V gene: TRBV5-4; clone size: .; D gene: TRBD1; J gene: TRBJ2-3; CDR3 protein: CASSAPGQNTDTQYF; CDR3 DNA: TGTGCCAGCAGCGCTCCGGGACAGAACACAGATACGCAGTATTTT
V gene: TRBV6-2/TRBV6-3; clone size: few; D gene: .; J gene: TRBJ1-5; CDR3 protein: CASSYSARADQPQHF; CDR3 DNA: TGTGCCAGCAGTTACTCCGCCAGGGCCGATCAGCCCCAGCATTTT
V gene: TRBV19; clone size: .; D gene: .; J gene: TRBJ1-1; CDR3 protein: CASSSLNRANTEAFF; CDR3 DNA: TGTGCCAGTAGTTCACTCAACAGGGCGAACACTGAAGCTTTCTTT
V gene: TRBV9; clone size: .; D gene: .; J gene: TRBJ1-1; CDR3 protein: CASSVEGVYGNTEAFF; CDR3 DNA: TGTGCCAGCAGCGTAGAAGGGGTCTACGGGAACACTGAAGCTTTCTTT
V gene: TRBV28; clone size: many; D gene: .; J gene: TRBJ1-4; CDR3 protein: CASSSRGPGELFF; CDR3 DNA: TGTGCCAGCAGTTCGCGAGGGCCTGGGGAACTGTTTTTT
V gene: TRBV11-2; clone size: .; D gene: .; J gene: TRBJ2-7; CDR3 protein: CASTQFPGSSYEQYF; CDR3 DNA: TGTGCCAGCACCCAGTTTCCCGGGAGTTCCTACGAGCAGTACTTC
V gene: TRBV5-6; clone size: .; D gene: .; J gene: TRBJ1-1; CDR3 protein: CASSQDLGGNTEAFF; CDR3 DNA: TGTGCCAGCAGCCAGGATCTCGGGGGGAACACTGAAGCTTTCTTT
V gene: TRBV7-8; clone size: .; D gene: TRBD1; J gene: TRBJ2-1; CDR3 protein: CASSLNRGNEQFF; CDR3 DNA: TGTGCCAGCAGCCTTAACAGGGGGAATGAGCAGTTCTTC
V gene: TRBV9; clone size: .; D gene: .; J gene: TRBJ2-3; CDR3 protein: CASSVGGGEARGTQYF; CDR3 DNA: TGTGCCAGCAGCGTAGGAGGCGGGGAGGCCCGGGGTACGCAGTATTTT
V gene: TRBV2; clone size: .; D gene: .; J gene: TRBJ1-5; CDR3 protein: CASIMGEGNQPQHF; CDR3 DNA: TGTGCCAGCATCATGGGGGAGGGGAATCAGCCCCAGCATTTT
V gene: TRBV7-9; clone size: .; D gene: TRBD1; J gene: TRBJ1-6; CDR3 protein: CASEDRGNSPLHF; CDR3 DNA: TGTGCCAGCGAAGACAGGGGGAATTCACCCCTCCACTTT
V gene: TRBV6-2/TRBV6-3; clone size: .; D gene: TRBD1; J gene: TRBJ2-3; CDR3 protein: CASSRTGGPDTQYF; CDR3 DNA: TGTGCCAGCAGTAGGACAGGGGGCCCAGATACGCAGTATTTT
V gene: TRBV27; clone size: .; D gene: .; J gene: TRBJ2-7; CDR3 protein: CASSLYTNPLEQYF; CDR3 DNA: TGTGCCAGCAGTTTATACACAAACCCTCTCGAGCAGTACTTC
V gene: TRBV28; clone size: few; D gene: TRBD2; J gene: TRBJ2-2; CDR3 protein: CASSFGTSGGPNTGELFF; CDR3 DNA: TGTGCCAGCAGTTTCGGGACTAGCGGGGGCCCCAACACCGGGGAGCTGTTTTTT
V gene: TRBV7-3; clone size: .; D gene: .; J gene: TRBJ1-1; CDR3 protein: CASSLSAGNTEAFF; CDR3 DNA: TGTGCCAGCAGCTTAAGCGCGGGGAACACTGAAGCTTTCTTT
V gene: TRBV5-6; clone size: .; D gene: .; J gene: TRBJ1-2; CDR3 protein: CASSLTGQSNFYGYTF; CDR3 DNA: TGTGCCAGCAGCTTGACAGGACAGTCTAATTTCTATGGCTACACCTTC
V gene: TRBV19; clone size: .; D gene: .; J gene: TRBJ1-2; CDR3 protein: CATGQTNYGYTF; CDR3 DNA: TGTGCCACAGGACAGACTAACTATGGCTACACCTTC
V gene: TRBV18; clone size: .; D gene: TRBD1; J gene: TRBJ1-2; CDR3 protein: CASSPQGQGHYGYTF; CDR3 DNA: TGTGCCAGCTCACCACAGGGACAGGGTCACTATGGCTACACCTTC
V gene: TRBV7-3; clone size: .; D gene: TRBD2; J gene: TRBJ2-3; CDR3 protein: CASSPRAGRTDTQYF; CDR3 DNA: TGTGCCAGCAGCCCTAGAGCGGGGAGAACAGATACGCAGTATTTT
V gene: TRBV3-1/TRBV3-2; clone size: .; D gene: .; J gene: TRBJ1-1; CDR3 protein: CASSHSTVNTEAFF; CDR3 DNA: TGTGCCAGCAGCCACTCGACAGTGAACACTGAAGCTTTCTTT
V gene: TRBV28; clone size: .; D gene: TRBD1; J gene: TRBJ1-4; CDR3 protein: CASGTGLANEKLFF; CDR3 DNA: TGTGCCAGCGGGACAGGGCTGGCTAATGAAAAACTGTTTTTT
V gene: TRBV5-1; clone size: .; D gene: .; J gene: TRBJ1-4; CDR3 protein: CASSLEGPEKLFF; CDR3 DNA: TGCGCCAGCAGCTTGGAGGGGCCCGAAAAACTGTTTTTT
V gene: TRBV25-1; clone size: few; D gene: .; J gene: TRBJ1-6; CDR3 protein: CASSETQGNSPLHF; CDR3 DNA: TGTGCCAGCAGTGAGACACAGGGAAATTCACCCCTCCACTTT
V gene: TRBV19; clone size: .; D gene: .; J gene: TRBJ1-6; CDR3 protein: CASSPMGASNSPLHF; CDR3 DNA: TGTGCCAGTAGTCCCATGGGGGCGAGTAATTCACCCCTCCACTTT
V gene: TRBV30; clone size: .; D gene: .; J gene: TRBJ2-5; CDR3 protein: CAWSVIPETQYF; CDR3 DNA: TGTGCCTGGAGTGTAATCCCGGAGACCCAGTACTTC
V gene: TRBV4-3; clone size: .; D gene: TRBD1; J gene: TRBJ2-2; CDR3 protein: CASSQDLTGVNTGELFF; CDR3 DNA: TGCGCCAGCAGCCAAGATCTGACAGGGGTCAACACCGGGGAGCTGTTTTTT
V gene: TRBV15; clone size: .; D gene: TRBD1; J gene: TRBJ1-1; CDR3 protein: CATSREDRGQGAFF; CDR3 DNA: TGTGCCACCAGCAGGGAGGACAGGGGCCAAGGAGCTTTCTTT
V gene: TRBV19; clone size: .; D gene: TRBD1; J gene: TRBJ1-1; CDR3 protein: CASSIIRTGNTEAFF; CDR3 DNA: TGTGCCAGTAGTATCATCCGGACAGGGAACACTGAAGCTTTCTTT
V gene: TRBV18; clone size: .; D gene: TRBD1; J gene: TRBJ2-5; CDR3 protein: CASSPGTGRSETQYF; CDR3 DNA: TGTGCCAGCTCACCCGGGACAGGGCGTTCCGAGACCCAGTACTTC
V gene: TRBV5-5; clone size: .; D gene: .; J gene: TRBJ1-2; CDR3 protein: CASIAWGSTAGGYTF; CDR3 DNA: TGTGCCAGCATAGCTTGGGGAAGTACGGCGGGGGGCTACACCTTC
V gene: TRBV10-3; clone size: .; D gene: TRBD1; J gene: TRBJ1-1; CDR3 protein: CATRQGQDTEAFF; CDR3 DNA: TGTGCCACAAGACAGGGACAGGACACTGAAGCTTTCTTT
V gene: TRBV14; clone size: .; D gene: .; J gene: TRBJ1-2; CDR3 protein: CASSQGNADYGYTF; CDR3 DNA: TGTGCCAGCAGCCAAGGAAACGCAGACTATGGCTACACCTTC
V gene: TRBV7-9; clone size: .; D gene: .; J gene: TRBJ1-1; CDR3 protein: CASSPSGGTEAFF; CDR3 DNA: TGTGCCAGCAGCCCCTCGGGGGGCACTGAAGCTTTCTTT